This T cell receptor (beta chain) was found in a study of blood T cell repertoires in COVID-19 (dated by TCRdb to the early 2020s). A note on the overall study: Samples from collaborators originated in the United States, Italy and Spain and spanned both the acute and convalescent phases of COVID-19. The repertoires were released in a freely available public database intended as a resource for research on the immune response to SARS-CoV-2. HLA class I and class II types, where available, came from metadata supplied by the sample provider rather than from assay-based typing. The sample metadata nearly always contained a de-identified subject ID, COVID-19 status, age in years and sex. Samples were obtained from the ongoing ImmuneRACE study (first 160 participants) and from 1,254 subjects provided by 6 global collaborators. The prospective study material was composed of cDNA or gDNA derived from T cells, B-cell-depleted T cells, or PBMCs. Deeply sampled blood TCRbeta repertoires from subjects exposed to, actively infected with, or recovered from COVID-19 were included in the dataset. Overall study outcomes, separate from this receptor: The quantity of clinical and demographic metadata differed by source and by participant and was supplied without curation.

Deletion took 4 bases off V and 6 bases off J, with a span of 19 bases between the germline ends. Per the germline V gene, MNHEY is the CDR1 and SVGAGI is the CDR2. The CDR3, cysteine through phenylalanine, is 15 amino acids long. The only DNA kept is the CDR3, 45 bases in frame from the first base. Each collaborating institution followed its own protocols to collect whole blood in K2EDTA tubes. Collaborator samples were shipped for TCRbeta analysis as frozen whole blood, isolated PBMCs, or DNA extracted from either sample type. In regard to this clone: Its antigen remains unidentified. It has no much larger one-base neighbor in the sample; base qualities were not kept.

The immunoSEQ Assay, a bias-controlled multiplex PCR, was used to amplify TCRbeta CDR3 regions from genomic DNA. The published analysis was carried out like this. The number of nucleated cells in each sample was estimated by amplification of reference gene primers within the assay. To quantify the absolute abundance of each unique TCRbeta CDR3 rearrangement, sequence reads were collapsed and filtered. For each sample, productive Simpson clonality was calculated as the square root of Simpson's diversity index over productive rearrangements. The table comes from immuneACCESS by way of TCRdb, which keeps in-frame sequences with V and J called. Part of the clones is missing from these tables; in studies checked, under half for an unresolved V gene and the rest for unknown reasons. The V and J calls and clone size are taken from that table; D and trimming were inferred from the DNA. Within this sample are approximately 160,000 clones, with around nine tenths of them counted one time only. In total, the top ten clones hold approximately 0.5% of the sample.

Material: peripheral blood. This TCR came from a man aged 45-65 years with acute or convalescent COVID-19. The chain is encoded by TRBV6-5 joined to TRBJ2-7, with a weak D call of TRBD2 (6 bases match). The CDR3 loop reads CASSSTGTGASEQYF. At the DNA level, the sequence is TGTGCCAGCAGTTCAACCGGGACTGGGGCCAGCGAGCAGTACTTC.